This TCR beta chain was found in a study of OX40 agonist ivuxolimab in advanced cancers. Study background: Ivuxolimab was delivered to patients intravenously every 2 weeks at doses spanning 0.01 to 10 mg/kg. Partial responses were recorded for three patients, including one with hepatocellular carcinoma and two with cutaneous melanoma. Mean age roughly 65 years, range roughly 20 to 85; around 80% male. Regarding the study as a whole: Researchers did not establish what antigens the expanded peripheral T cells target.

Notes on this clone: As yet, its antigen is unknown.

The germline gives CDR1 LGHNA, CDR2 YNFKEQ. This CDR3 comprises 17 residues. The V gene lost 1 base and the J gene lost 5 bases, with 20 bases spanning the gap. The protocol was immunoSEQ multiplex PCR, while the TCRdb copy is restricted to in-frame clones and leaves out a portion. The data hold some 16,000 clones, with about 86% observed a single time. This sequence originates from an adult with an advanced solid tumor such as melanoma, head and neck, liver or kidney cancer. V and J are TRBV4-2 and TRBJ1-1, with TRBD1 as a possible D gene (6 bases). This specimen consisted of CD4+ or CD8+ T cells sorted from blood, obtained in a trial of the OX40 agonist ivuxolimab. CDR3: CASSQGGAWTIGTEAFF. CDR3 sequence (DNA): TGTGCCAGCAGCCAAGGGGGGGCGTGGACAATTGGGACTGAAGCTTTCTTT.